The clone carrying this T cell receptor beta chain was detected many times. Using its own MiXCR run on the RACE reads, TCRdb lists one record per CDR3 protein. The table includes 300,000 to 450,000 distinct CDR3 sequences, about 5.1% detected once. The data were taken from a study of human T cells and chemical hapten exposure. Stated time point: pre-sensitization, week 0. Described treatment: therapeutic diphenylcyclopropenone sensitization with weekly scalp DPC. Germline CDR1 reads LGHDT; CDR2 reads YNNKEL (reference sequence). CDR3 length: 12 residues. V lost 6 bases to trimming and J lost 12 bases, with 15 bases between them.

The chain carries TRBV3-1 and TRBJ2-1; a weak D match, TRBD2 (6 bases). This TCR was recovered from a woman aged 45-60 years with alopecia areata. Some clones in this sample may be carry-over from other donors' samples. The source material was whole blood, sampled in connection with sensitization to the hapten diphenylcyclopropenone (DPC). The CDR3 coding sequence is TGTGCCAGCAGTGCGGGATCCACGGGGCAGTTCTTC. Translation: CASSAGSTGQFF.